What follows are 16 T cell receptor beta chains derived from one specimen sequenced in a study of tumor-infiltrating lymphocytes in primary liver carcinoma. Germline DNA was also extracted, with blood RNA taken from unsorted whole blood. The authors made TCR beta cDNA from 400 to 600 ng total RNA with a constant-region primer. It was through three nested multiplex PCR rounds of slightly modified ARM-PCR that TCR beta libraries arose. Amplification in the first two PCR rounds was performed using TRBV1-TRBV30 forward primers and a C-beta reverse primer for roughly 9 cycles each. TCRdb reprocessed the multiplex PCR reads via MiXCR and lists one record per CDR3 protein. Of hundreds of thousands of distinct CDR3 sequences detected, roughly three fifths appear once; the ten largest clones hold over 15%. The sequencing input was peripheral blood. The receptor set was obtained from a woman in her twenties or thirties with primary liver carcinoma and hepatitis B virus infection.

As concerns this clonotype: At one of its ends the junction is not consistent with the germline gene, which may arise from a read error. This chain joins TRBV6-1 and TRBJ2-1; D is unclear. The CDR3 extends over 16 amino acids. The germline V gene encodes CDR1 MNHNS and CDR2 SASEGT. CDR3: CVSSRHSLTSYNEQFF. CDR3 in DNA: TGTGTCAGCAGTCGACACTCCCTCACATCCTACAATGAGCAGTTCTTC.

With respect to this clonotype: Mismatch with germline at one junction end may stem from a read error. This CDR3 reads CASSGRGGTTNEQFF. CDR3 nucleotide sequence: TGTGCTAGCAGCGGCCGCGGGGGAACTACCAATGAGCAGTTCTTC. This rearrangement joins TRBV5-4 to TRBJ2-1; TRBD2 aligns across 7 bases. This CDR3 is built from 15 residues. Germline V gene data show CDR1 as SGHNT and CDR2 as YYREEE (reference sequence).

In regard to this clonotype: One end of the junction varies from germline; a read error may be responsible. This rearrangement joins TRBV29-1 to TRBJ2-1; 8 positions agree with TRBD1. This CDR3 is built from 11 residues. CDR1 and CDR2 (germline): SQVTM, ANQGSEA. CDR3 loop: CSVGTGFEQPF. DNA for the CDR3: TGCAGCGTTGGGACAGGGTTTGAGCAGCCCTTC.

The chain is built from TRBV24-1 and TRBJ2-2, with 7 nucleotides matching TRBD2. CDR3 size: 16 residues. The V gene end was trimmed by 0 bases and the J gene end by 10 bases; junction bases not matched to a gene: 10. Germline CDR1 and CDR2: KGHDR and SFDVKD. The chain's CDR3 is CATSDLQRGDRAELFF. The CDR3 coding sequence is TGTGCCACCAGTGATTTGCAGCGGGGAGACCGGGCGGAGCTGTTTTTT.

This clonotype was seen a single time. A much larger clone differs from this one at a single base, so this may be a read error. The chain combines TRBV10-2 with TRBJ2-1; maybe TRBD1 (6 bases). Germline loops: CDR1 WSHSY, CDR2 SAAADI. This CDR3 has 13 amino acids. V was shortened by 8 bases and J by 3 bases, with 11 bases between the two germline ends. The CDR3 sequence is CASGRTDYNEQFF. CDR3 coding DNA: TGCGCCAGCGGCAGGACAGACTACAATGAGCAGTTCTTC.

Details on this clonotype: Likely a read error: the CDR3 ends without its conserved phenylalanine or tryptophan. The CDR3 spells CASSYSSVTPETQYS. The CDR3 nucleotides read TGTGCCAGCAGTTACTCATCGGTAACCCCGGAGACCCAGTACTCC. The chain uses TRBV6-5 and TRBJ2-5; D unclear. V lost 0 bases to trimming and J lost 5 bases, with 13 bases between them. The CDR3 has 15 amino acids. Germline V gene sequence: CDR1 MNHEY, CDR2 SVGAGI.

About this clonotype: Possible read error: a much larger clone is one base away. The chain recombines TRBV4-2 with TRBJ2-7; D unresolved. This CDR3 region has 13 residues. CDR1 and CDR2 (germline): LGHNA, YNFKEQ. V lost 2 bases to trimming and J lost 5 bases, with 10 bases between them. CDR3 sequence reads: CASSQIYSDEQYF. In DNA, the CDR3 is TGTGCCAGCAGCCAAATATACTCAGACGAGCAGTACTTC.

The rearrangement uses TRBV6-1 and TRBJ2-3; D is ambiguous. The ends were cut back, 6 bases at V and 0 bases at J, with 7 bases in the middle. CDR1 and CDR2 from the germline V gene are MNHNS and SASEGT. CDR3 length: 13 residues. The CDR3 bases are TGTGCCAGCAGAACCCTTAGCACAGATACGCAGTATTTT. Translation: CASRTLSTDTQYF.

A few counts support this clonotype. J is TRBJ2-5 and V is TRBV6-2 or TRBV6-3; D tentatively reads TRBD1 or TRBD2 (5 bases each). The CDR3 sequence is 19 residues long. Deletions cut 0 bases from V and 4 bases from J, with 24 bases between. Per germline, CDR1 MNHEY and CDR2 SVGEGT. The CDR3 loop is CASSYSTHLGPPGRETQYF. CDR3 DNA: TGTGCCAGCAGTTACTCGACTCACTTGGGACCACCGGGCCGAGAGACCCAGTACTTC.

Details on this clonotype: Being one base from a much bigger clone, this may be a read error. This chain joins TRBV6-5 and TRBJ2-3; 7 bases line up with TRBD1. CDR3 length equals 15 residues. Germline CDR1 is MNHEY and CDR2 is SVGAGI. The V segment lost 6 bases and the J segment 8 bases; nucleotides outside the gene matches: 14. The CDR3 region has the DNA TGTGCCAGCAGCCGGGACAGCTTAGGAAGGGGTACGCAGTATTTT. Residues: CASSRDSLGRGTQYF.

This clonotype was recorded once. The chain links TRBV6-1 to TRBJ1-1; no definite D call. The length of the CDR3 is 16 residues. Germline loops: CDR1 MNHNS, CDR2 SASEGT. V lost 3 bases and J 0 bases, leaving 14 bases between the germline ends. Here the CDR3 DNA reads TGTGCCAGCAGTGACGGATCGAGGGAAATGAACACTGAAGCTTTCTTT. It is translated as CASSDGSREMNTEAFF.

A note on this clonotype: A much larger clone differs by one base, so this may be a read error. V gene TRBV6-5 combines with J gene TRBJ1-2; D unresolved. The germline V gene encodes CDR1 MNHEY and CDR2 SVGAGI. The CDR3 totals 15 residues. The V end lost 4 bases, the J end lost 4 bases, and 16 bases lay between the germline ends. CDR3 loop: CASSSRGGRAYGYTF. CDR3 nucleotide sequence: TGTGCCAGCAGTTCAAGAGGAGGGAGAGCCTATGGCTACACCTTC.

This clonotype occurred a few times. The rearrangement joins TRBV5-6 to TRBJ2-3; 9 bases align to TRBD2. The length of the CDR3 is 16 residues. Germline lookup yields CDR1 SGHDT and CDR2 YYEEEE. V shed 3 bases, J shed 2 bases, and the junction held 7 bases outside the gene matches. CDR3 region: CASSSGLALYTDTQYF. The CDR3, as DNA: TGTGCCAGCAGCTCCGGACTAGCGCTCTACACAGATACGCAGTATTTT.

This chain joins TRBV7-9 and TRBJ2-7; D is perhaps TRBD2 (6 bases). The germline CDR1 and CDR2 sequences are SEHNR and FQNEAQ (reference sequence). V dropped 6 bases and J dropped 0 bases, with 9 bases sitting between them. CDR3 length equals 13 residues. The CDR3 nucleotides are TGTGCCAGCAGGCGGGACCCCTCCTACGAGCAGTACTTC. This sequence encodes CASRRDPSYEQYF.

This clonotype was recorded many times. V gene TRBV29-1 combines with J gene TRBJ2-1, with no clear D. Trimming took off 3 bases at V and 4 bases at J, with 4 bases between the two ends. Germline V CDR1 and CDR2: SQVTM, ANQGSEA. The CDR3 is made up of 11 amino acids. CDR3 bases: TGCAGCGTTGACGAGTACAATGAGCAGTTCTTC. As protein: CSVDEYNEQFF.

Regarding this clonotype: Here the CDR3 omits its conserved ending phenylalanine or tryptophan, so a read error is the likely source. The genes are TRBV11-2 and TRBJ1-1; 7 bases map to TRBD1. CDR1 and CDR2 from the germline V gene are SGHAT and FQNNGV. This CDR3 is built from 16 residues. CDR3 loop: CASIYLKRGQNTEAFV. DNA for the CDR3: TGTGCTAGCATATACTTGAAAAGGGGGCAGAACACTGAAGCTTTCGTT.